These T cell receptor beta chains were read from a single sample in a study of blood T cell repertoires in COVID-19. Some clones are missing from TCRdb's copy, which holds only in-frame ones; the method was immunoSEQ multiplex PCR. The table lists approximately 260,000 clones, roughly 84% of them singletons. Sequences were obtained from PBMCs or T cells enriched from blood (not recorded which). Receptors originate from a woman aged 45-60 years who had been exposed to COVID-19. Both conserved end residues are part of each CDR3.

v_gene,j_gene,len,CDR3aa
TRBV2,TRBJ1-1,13,CASSPRGQPEAFF
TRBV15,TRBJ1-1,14,CATSTRQGLGEAFF
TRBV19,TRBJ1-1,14,CASSPRTANTEAFF
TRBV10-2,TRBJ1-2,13,CASSENREYGYTF
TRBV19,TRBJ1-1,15,CASSPRTLSNTEAFF
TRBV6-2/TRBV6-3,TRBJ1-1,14,CASSPSGGTLATFF
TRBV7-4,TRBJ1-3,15,CASSLAVSSGNTIYF
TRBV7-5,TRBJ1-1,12,CARSKGEGEAFF
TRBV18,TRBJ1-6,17,CASSPIQQSSYNSPLHF
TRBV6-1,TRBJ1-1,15,CASSESGTANTEAFF
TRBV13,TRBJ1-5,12,CASSIRDQPQHF
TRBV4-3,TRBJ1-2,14,CASSPGRGGGGYTF
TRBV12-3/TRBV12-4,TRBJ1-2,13,CASSPDSMGGYTF
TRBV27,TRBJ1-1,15,CASEPRGAGSTEAFF
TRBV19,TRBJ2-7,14,CATRTSGGQIEQYF
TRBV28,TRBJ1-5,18,CASSPGLGRQFSNQPQHF